These T cell receptor beta chains were read from a single sample in a study of T cells expressing NK-cell markers. TCRdb re-called the 5' RACE reads and catalogs CDR3 proteins one per entry, DNA excluded. Recorded here are approximately 380,000 distinct CDR3 sequences; the top ten clones represent roughly 5.2%. Sequences were obtained from blood T cells: a sorted CD56 or NKG2C T cell subset, CD4+ or CD8+ T cells, or bulk PBMC T cells (not recorded which). These receptors all come from a man aged 18 to 69 in good health. The CDR3 runs from the conserved cysteine through the conserved F or W.

v_call,j_call,cdr3_aa
TRBV2,TRBJ1-2,CASSGVPNYGYTF
TRBV20-1,TRBJ1-1,CSARRQATEAFF
TRBV10-3,TRBJ1-1,CAISVGDEAFF
TRBV7-9,TRBJ1-1,CASSGGTKSVTEAFF
TRBV12-1,TRBJ1-1,CASIQGLTEAFF
TRBV2,TRBJ1-1,CASTPPVPLNTEAFF
TRBV4-1,TRBJ1-1,CASSQLPTMNTEAFF
TRBV10-3,TRBJ2-3,CAISELVGDTQYF
TRBV7-2,TRBJ2-2,CAFRSAGGWTGELFF
TRBV18,TRBJ1-1,CASSPVATNTEAFF
TRBV6-1,TRBJ2-3,CASTELAGGPSTDTQYF
TRBV20-1,TRBJ2-1,CSAQTGQGGGNEQFF
TRBV7-9,TRBJ1-5,CASSSAGTVNQPQHF
TRBV29-1,TRBJ2-5,CSAPSGGTLGQETQYF
TRBV14,TRBJ1-2,CASSHGRWRGYTF
TRBV20-1,TRBJ2-5,CSAKRTSGGAWETQYF
TRBV30,TRBJ1-1,CAWKRLSVTEAFF
TRBV28,TRBJ1-4,CASRKTTGRNEKLFF
TRBV5-1,TRBJ1-1,CASSFGVSQDTEAFF
TRBV2,TRBJ2-5,CASSTELQGTQYF
TRBV18,TRBJ1-1,CASSPVVGGMSTEAFF
TRBV15,TRBJ1-5,CATSRVSGNQPQHF
TRBV14,TRBJ2-3,CASSQVVLGDTQYF
TRBV20-1,TRBJ2-1,CSARGTSGGPGDEQFF
TRBV5-8,TRBJ2-5,CASRLPWGQETQYF
TRBV11-2,TRBJ2-7,CASSLVYDHSYEQYF
TRBV20-1,TRBJ2-7,CSATHLRGLAGRSSYEQYF
TRBV6-1,TRBJ2-1,CASSEQGPNREQFF
TRBV6-5,TRBJ2-3,CASSSTTGFSTDTQYF
TRBV7-2,TRBJ1-3,CASSPRQGHSGNTIYF
TRBV11-2,TRBJ1-4,CASSLTRPTTNEKLFF
TRBV5-1,TRBJ2-7,CASSFGTGGGEQYF
TRBV20-1,TRBJ2-1,CSRTPYNEQFF
TRBV3-1,TRBJ2-3,CASSQGLGTRDTDTQYF
TRBV10-3,TRBJ1-1,CAISEFESMNTEAFF
TRBV7-2,TRBJ2-5,CASSLDYFQYQETQYF
TRBV23-1,TRBJ1-6,CASIEGVLNSPLHF
TRBV7-9,TRBJ2-1,CASSFAWGQKNEQFF
TRBV28,TRBJ2-5,CASKGGGLLAGGEETQYF
TRBV7-2,TRBJ1-2,CASSFSDSNYGYTF
TRBV12-3/TRBV12-4,TRBJ1-1,CASSLLGQQNPEAFF
TRBV3-1,TRBJ1-4,CASSQEFGTGTRNYRLEKLFF